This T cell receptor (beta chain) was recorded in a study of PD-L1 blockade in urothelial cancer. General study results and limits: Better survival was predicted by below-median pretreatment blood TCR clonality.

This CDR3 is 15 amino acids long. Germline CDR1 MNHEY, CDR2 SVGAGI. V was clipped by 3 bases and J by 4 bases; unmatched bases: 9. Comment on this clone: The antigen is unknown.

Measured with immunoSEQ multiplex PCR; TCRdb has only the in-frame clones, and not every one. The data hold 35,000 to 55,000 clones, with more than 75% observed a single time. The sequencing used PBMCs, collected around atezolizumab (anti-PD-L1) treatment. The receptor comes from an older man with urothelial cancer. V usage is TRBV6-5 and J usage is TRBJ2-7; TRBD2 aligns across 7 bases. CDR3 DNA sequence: TGTGCCAGCAGTTATGGGAGCGGGGCCATTTACGAGCAGTACTTC. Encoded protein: CASSYGSGAIYEQYF.